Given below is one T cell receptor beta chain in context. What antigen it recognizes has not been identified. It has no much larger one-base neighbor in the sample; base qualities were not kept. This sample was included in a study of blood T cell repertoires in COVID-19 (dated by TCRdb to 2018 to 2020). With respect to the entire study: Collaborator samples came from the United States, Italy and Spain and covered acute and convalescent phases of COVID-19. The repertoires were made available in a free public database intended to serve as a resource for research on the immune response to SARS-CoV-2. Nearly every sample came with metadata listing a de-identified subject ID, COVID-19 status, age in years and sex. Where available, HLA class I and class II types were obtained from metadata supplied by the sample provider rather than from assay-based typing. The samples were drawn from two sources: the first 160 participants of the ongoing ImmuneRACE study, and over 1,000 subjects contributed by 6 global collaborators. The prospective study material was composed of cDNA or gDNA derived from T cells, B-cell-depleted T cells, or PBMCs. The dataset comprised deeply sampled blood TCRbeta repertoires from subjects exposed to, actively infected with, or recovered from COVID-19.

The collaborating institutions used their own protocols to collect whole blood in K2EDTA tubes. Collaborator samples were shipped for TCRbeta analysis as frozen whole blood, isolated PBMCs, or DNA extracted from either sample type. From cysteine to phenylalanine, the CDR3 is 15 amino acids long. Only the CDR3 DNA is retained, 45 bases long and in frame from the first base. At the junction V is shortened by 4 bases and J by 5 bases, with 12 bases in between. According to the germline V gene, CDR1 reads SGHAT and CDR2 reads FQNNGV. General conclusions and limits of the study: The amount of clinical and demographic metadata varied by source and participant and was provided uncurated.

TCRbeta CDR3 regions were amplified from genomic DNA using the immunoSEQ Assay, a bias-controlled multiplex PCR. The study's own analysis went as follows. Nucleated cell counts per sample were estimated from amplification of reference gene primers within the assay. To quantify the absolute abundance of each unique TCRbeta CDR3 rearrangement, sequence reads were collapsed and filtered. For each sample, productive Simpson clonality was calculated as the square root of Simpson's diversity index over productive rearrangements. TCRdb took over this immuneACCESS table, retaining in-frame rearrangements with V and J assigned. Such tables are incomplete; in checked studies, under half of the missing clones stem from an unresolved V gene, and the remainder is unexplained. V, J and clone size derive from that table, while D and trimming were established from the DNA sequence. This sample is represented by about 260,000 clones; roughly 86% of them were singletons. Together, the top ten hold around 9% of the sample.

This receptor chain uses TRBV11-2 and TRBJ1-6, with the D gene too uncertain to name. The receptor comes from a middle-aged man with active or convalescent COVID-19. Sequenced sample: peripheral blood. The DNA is TGTGCCAGCAGCTCCCGGGGTTTACATAATTCACCCCTCCACTTT. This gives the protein CASSSRGLHNSPLHF.